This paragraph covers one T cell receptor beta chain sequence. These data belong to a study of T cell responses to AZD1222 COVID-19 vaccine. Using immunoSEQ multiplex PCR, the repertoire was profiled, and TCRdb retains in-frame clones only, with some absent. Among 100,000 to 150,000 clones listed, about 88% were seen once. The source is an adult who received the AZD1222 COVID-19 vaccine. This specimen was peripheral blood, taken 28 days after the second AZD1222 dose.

The CDR3 reads CASSRDSFYEQYF. The CDR3 nucleotides are TGTGCCAGCAGTCGGGACAGTTTCTACGAGCAGTACTTC. V gene TRBV3-1 (or the pseudogene TRBV3-2) combines with J gene TRBJ2-7, with 7 positions matching TRBD1. The germline V gene encodes CDR1 LGHDT and CDR2 YNNKEL (reference sequence). Losses at the gene ends were 6 bases for V and 3 bases for J; bases not matched to a gene: 5. This CDR3 comprises 13 residues.